This T cell receptor (beta chain) was recorded in a study of cytomegalovirus exposure and HLA in healthy donors. Points from the study as a whole: A later analysis found TCR association rates differed by HLA locus, highest for DRB1 and lowest for HLA-C. Later analysis showed most CMV-associated TCR beta chains appearing HLA-restricted. Accurate prediction of most subjects' HLA-A and HLA-B alleles from TCR beta sequences was reported.

This clone showed up just a few times. Its antigen is unidentified. V lost 0 bases and J lost 0, with 9 bases in between. The CDR3 has 16 amino acids. Germline V gene data show CDR1 as LGHNT and CDR2 as FRNRAP. The PCR used 60 Vbeta and 13 Jbeta primers. The method was immunoSEQ multiplex PCR; TCRdb's version includes in-frame clones alone and lacks a portion of them. The data hold about 210,000 clones, with about three quarters observed a single time. Sample: PBMCs. This sequence was found in a boy aged 5-17 years in good health and CMV-seronegative. The chain joins TRBV12-5 to TRBJ1-3; D uncertain. CDR3 in amino acids: CASGLVRVLSGNTIYF. The CDR3 coding sequence is TGTGCTAGTGGTTTGGTACGCGTTCTCTCTGGAAACACCATATATTTT.